These 18 T cell receptor beta chains share one sample of origin, sequenced in a study of identical twins. MiXCR, applied by TCRdb to the 5' RACE reads, yields one record per CDR3 protein. The table shows fewer than 900,000 distinct CDR3 sequences, with about 20% occurring only once. The same specimen was also included in a second study, on T cells expressing NK-cell markers.

The sample was PBMCs. Every receptor here comes from a woman between 18 and 30 years old in good health.

The rearrangement links TRBV10-3 to TRBJ2-1, with a weak D call TRBD2 (6 bases). V lost 6 bases to trimming and J lost 6 bases, with 21 bases between them. This CDR3 spans 16 amino acids. Germline V lookup: CDR1 ENHRY, CDR2 SYGVKD. CDR3 residues: CAISPGVSGNINEQFF. The CDR3 DNA sequence: TGTGCCATCAGCCCGGGAGTGAGTGGGAATATCAATGAGCAGTTCTTC.

The J gene is TRBJ2-3, the V gene TRBV20-1; the match to TRBD2 covers 7 bases. J lost 4 bases, V lost 0 bases, and 7 bases had no gene match. This CDR3 has 15 amino acids. Germline V gives CDR1 DFQATT, CDR2 SNEGSKA (reference sequence). The CDR3 reads CSARDSWGGADTQYF. Written as DNA, the CDR3 is TGCAGTGCTAGAGATAGCTGGGGAGGGGCAGATACGCAGTATTTT.

This clonotype occurred a few times. The V and J genes are TRBV29-1 and TRBJ1-1; D call uncertain. With 5 bases removed from V and 1 base from J, the gap between germline ends came to 5 bases. CDR1 is SQVTM and CDR2 is ANQGSEA in the germline V gene. This CDR3 region has 11 residues. CDR3 protein: CSVHANTEAFF. CDR3 DNA sequence: TGCAGCGTTCACGCGAACACTGAAGCTTTCTTT.

The chain links TRBV12-3 or TRBV12-4 to TRBJ2-1, with TRBD2 matching 12 bases. V lost 6 bases, J lost 2 bases, and 5 bases stayed unmatched. The CDR3 runs 16 residues. CDR3 sequence reads: CASRRRLAGAYNEQFF. As DNA, the CDR3 is TGTGCCAGCAGACGAAGACTAGCGGGGGCCTACAATGAGCAGTTCTTC.

The sample holds a few counts of this clonotype. J is TRBJ1-1 and V is TRBV12-3 or TRBV12-4; D gene ambiguous. V gave up 5 bases and J gave up 0 bases, with 10 bases separating them. The CDR3 contains 14 residues. The CDR3: CASSPGLMNTEAFF. CDR3 sequence (DNA): TGTGCCAGCAGTCCAGGACTCATGAACACTGAAGCTTTCTTT.

CDR3 amino acids: CASSSSSGGIGELFF. CDR3 DNA sequence: TGTGCCAGCAGCTCTAGCTCAGGGGGCATCGGGGAGCTGTTTTTT. V and J are TRBV7-3 and TRBJ2-2; 8 nucleotides line up with TRBD1. Losses at the gene ends were 4 bases for V and 7 bases for J; bases not matched to a gene: 8. The V gene's germline CDR1 is SGHTA and CDR2 FQGTGA. This CDR3 has 15 residues.

V usage is TRBV5-6 and J usage is TRBJ2-5; D might be TRBD1 (6 bases). The CDR3 is 17 amino acids. V was shortened by 0 bases and J by 5 bases, with 20 bases between the two germline ends. Germline V lookup: CDR1 SGHDT, CDR2 YYEEEE. DNA for the CDR3: TGTGCCAGCAGCTTGGTCCAGGGGAGCGGCCTAGTGGAGACCCAGTACTTC. This translates into CASSLVQGSGLVETQYF. Filled out from reference TRBV5-6 and TRBJ2-5, the complete variable domain reads DAGVTQSPTHLIKTRGQQVTLRCSPKSGHDTVSWYQQALGQGPQFIFQYYEEEERQRGNFPDRFSGHQFPNYSSELNVNALLLGDSALYLCASSLVQGSGLVETQYFGPGTRLLVL.

The rearrangement links TRBV6-2 or TRBV6-3 to TRBJ2-5; D possibly uses TRBD1 or TRBD2 (6 bases each). Trimming removed 6 bases from V and 5 bases from J, with 19 bases in between. The CDR3 totals 15 residues. Germline values: CDR1 MNHEY, CDR2 SVGEGT. CDR3 sequence: CASRGAPGAWETQYF. CDR3 DNA sequence: TGTGCCAGCAGGGGCGCGCCGGGGGCGTGGGAGACCCAGTACTTC.

This clonotype turned up a few times. The rearrangement uses TRBV6-1 and TRBJ1-3; TRBD1 might be the D (5 bases). The CDR3 has 15 residues. V lost 1 base, J lost 4 bases, and 11 bases lay in between. From germline, CDR1 is MNHNS and CDR2 SASEGT. Written as DNA, the CDR3 is TGTGCCAGCAGTGAAGGGGGGAGCTCCGGAAACACCATATATTTT. Translating gives CASSEGGSSGNTIYF.

The chain couples TRBV5-1 to TRBJ2-3; D is perhaps TRBD1 or TRBD2 (5 bases each). V lost 4 bases and J 4 bases, leaving 10 bases between the germline ends. Germline loops: CDR1 SGHRS, CDR2 YFSETQ. This CDR3 has 13 amino acids. DNA for the CDR3: TGCGCCAGCAGCGGGGGACCATCAGATACGCAGTATTTT. Residues: CASSGGPSDTQYF. Complete variable domain (other parts from reference TRBV5-1 and TRBJ2-3): KAGVTQTPRYLIKTRGQQVTLSCSPISGHRSVSWYQQTPGQGLQFLFEYFSETQRNKGNFPGRFSGRQFSNSRSEMNVSTLELGDSALYLCASSGGPSDTQYFGPGTRLTVL.

There are a few counts of this clonotype. This chain joins TRBV20-1 and TRBJ1-1, with D possibly being TRBD1 (6 bases). There are 13 residues in the CDR3. The germline CDR1 and CDR2 sequences are DFQATT and SNEGSKA (reference sequence). Trimming stripped 2 bases from V and 4 bases from J, with 11 bases between. The CDR3 DNA sequence: TGCAGTGCTAGAAAGGCCAGGGGCACTGAAGCTTTCTTT. Its translation is CSARKARGTEAFF.

This clonotype occurred a few times. This rearrangement joins TRBV6-5 to TRBJ1-2; a possible D gene is TRBD1 (5 bases). V shed 2 bases and J shed 4 bases, with 11 bases lying between them. Per the germline V gene, CDR1 is MNHEY and CDR2 is SVGAGI. The CDR3 has 14 residues. CDR3 protein: CASSYGGSGYGYTF. In DNA form, the CDR3 reads TGTGCCAGCAGTTACGGGGGATCCGGCTATGGCTACACCTTC.

The chain has TRBV5-1 and TRBJ1-2; D remains unclear. Trimming shortened V by 3 bases and J by 5 bases, and 5 bases separated the two germline ends. The CDR3 spans 11 residues. Germline values: CDR1 SGHRS, CDR2 YFSETQ. CDR3 residues: CASSSPYGYTF. The CDR3 coding sequence is TGCGCCAGCAGCTCCCCATATGGCTACACCTTC. The full variable domain, its missing parts supplied by reference TRBV5-1 and TRBJ1-2, is KAGVTQTPRYLIKTRGQQVTLSCSPISGHRSVSWYQQTPGQGLQFLFEYFSETQRNKGNFPGRFSGRQFSNSRSEMNVSTLELGDSALYLCASSSPYGYTFGSGTRLTVV.

This clonotype appeared a few times. The chain combines TRBV29-1 with TRBJ2-4; TRBD1 might be the D (6 bases). Germline CDR1 reads SQVTM; CDR2 reads ANQGSEA. The CDR3 runs to 17 residues. Trimming pared 3 bases from V and 2 bases from J, leaving 20 bases between. The CDR3 DNA reads as TGCAGCGTTGAGGGCAGGGGCACATCTCGATCCAAAAACATTCAGTACTTC. It codes for CSVEGRGTSRSKNIQYF. Combining the CDR3 with reference TRBV29-1 and TRBJ2-4 gives the whole variable domain SAVISQKPSRDICQRGTSLTIQCQVDSQVTMMFWYRQQPGQSLTLIATANQGSEATYESGFVIDKFPISRPNLTFSTLTVSNMSPEDSSIYLCSVEGRGTSRSKNIQYFGAGTRLSVL.

This clonotype was counted only a few times. The chain employs TRBV4-1 and TRBJ2-3; 9 nucleotides line up with TRBD2. The CDR3 length is 17 residues. The germline V gene encodes CDR1 MGHRA and CDR2 YSYEKL. The V gene end was trimmed by 1 base and the J gene end by 5 bases; junction bases not matched to a gene: 10. CDR3 sequence reads: CASSQGAGLALIDTQYF. The CDR3, as DNA: TGCGCCAGCAGCCAAGGAGCGGGACTAGCTCTTATAGATACGCAGTATTTT.

This clonotype has a count of ten or more. The chain has TRBV29-1 and TRBJ2-3; D gene uncertain. This CDR3 has 13 amino acids. Per the germline V gene, CDR1 is SQVTM and CDR2 is ANQGSEA. V was shortened by 5 bases and J by 6 bases, with 15 bases between the two germline ends. CDR3 residues: CSVTTTSLDTQYF. Here the CDR3 DNA reads TGCAGCGTTACCACGACTTCCTTGGATACGCAGTATTTT.

CDR3 amino acids: CSARLGLVNTEAFF. CDR3 coding DNA: TGCAGTGCTAGGCTCGGACTGGTGAACACTGAAGCTTTCTTT. The chain employs TRBV20-1 and TRBJ1-1, with D hard to call. This CDR3 region has 14 residues. V was trimmed by 3 bases and J by 0 bases, leaving 11 bases between them. CDR1 is DFQATT, CDR2 SNEGSKA, per germline (reference sequence).

A few counts support this clonotype. The chain joins TRBV2 to TRBJ2-7; D gene uncertain. This CDR3 spans 12 amino acids. The V and J ends lost 8 bases and 9 bases respectively, with 17 bases between them. The germline V gene has CDR1 SNHLY and CDR2 FYNNEI. The CDR3: CASSWAATGQYF. CDR3 bases: TGTGCCAGCTCCTGGGCCGCCACCGGGCAGTACTTC.